The next 15 T cell receptor beta chains were all read from a single sample in a study of human T cells and chemical hapten exposure. Time point specified: patch test 3, about 24 weeks after DPC sensitization. Specified treatment: therapeutic diphenylcyclopropenone sensitization with weekly scalp DPC. Total RNA was isolated from whole blood that had not been fractionated. TCRdb passed the RACE reads through MiXCR, listing each CDR3 protein once. The sample records approximately 41,000 distinct CDR3 sequences, more than 9% being singletons. Sequencing was performed on whole blood, taken in connection with sensitization to the hapten diphenylcyclopropenone (DPC). Source of these receptors: a man aged 50 or older with alopecia areata. Some clones in this sample may be carry-over from other donors' samples.

This clonotype was seen at least ten times. V is TRBV13 and J is TRBJ2-7; TRBD1 is a possible D gene (5 bases). The CDR3 extends over 11 amino acids. Per the germline V gene, CDR1 is PRHDT and CDR2 is FYEKMQ (reference sequence). Trimming left V 4 bases short and J 4 bases short, with 5 bases between. This CDR3 reads CASSSGYEQYF. The CDR3 nucleotides read TGTGCCAGCAGCTCAGGGTACGAGCAGTACTTC.

Only a few counts were recorded for this clonotype. CDR3 bases: TGTGCCTGGAACTTTGGGACTAGCAGCAATGAGCAGTTCTTC. Amino acids: CAWNFGTSSNEQFF. The V and J genes are TRBV30 and TRBJ2-1; 9 bases fit TRBD2. The CDR3 runs to 14 residues. Trimming took 4 bases from V and 6 from J; bases not matched to a gene: 7. Per the germline V gene, CDR1 is GTSNPN and CDR2 is SVGIG (reference sequence).

This clonotype was picked up a small number of times. V is TRBV11-2 and J is TRBJ2-2; TRBD1 matches at 11 bases. This CDR3 is 15 amino acids long. Germline V lookup: CDR1 SGHAT, CDR2 FQNNGV. V trimming: 5 bases; J trimming: 6 bases; junction bases outside the gene matches: 5. The CDR3 nucleotides are TGTGCCAGCAGCCCGGGACAGGGGGGTTCCGGGGAGCTGTTTTTT. This translates into CASSPGQGGSGELFF.

By sample fraction, this clonotype is medium-sized. The rearrangement links TRBV28 to TRBJ2-7; no definite D call. V lost 2 bases and J 4 bases, leaving 3 bases between the germline ends. The germline gives CDR1 MDHEN, CDR2 SYDVKM. This CDR3 spans 11 amino acids. Here the CDR3 reads CASSLRYEQYF. CDR3 in DNA: TGTGCCAGCAGTTTACGGTACGAGCAGTACTTC.

This rearrangement joins TRBV27 to TRBJ2-7; D is possibly TRBD2 (7 bases). CDR1 and CDR2 (germline): MNHEY, SMNVEV (reference sequence). With 4 bases removed from V and 2 bases from J, the gap between germline ends came to 15 bases. The CDR3 covers 15 residues. The CDR3 sequence is CASSYRGGAPYEQYF. The CDR3 DNA follows: TGTGCCAGCAGTTATAGGGGGGGCGCACCCTACGAGCAGTACTTC.

The chain carries TRBV28 and TRBJ2-5; D tentatively reads TRBD1 or TRBD2 (6 bases each). Per the germline V gene, CDR1 is MDHEN and CDR2 is SYDVKM. V was pared by 6 bases and J by 3 bases, with 23 bases between. The CDR3 length is 17 residues. The chain's CDR3 is CASSPKLRGPEEETQYF. DNA of the CDR3: TGTGCCAGCAGCCCTAAACTCCGGGGGCCAGAGGAAGAGACCCAGTACTTC.

Many counts were recorded for this clonotype. The chain carries TRBV11-3 and TRBJ2-1; maybe TRBD1 (6 bases). This CDR3 has 13 amino acids. The V gene lost 3 bases and the J gene lost 9 bases, with 12 bases spanning the gap. CDR1 is SGHNT and CDR2 is YENEEA in the germline V gene. The CDR3 DNA follows: TGTGCCAGCAGCTTCCACTCAGGGGTTGAGCAGTTCTTC. It encodes CASSFHSGVEQFF.

V usage is TRBV2 and J usage is TRBJ1-5; no reliable D call. This CDR3 spans 15 amino acids. CDR1 SNHLY and CDR2 FYNNEI come from the germline V gene. V dropped 6 bases and J dropped 0 bases, with 12 bases sitting between them. The CDR3 region is CASRNERNSNQPQHF. CDR3 DNA: TGTGCCAGCAGAAACGAAAGGAATAGCAATCAGCCCCAGCATTTT.

The rearrangement uses TRBV28 and TRBJ1-5, with D possibly matching TRBD1 (5 bases). Per germline, CDR1 MDHEN and CDR2 SYDVKM. V gave up 9 bases and J gave up 4 bases, with 22 bases separating them. This CDR3 spans 16 amino acids. The CDR3 bases are TGTGCCAGTCTCCCGCCGGGACGCCCTGGTAATCAGCCCCAGCATTTT. Translating it yields CASLPPGRPGNQPQHF.

The gene calls are TRBV12-3 or TRBV12-4 and TRBJ2-7, with TRBD2 identical over 11 bases. This CDR3 region has 15 residues. The trim removed 3 bases at V and 4 bases at J, leaving 5 bases unmatched. This CDR3 reads CASSFRIAGGYEQYF. The DNA of the CDR3 is TGTGCCAGCAGTTTTAGGATAGCGGGAGGGTACGAGCAGTACTTC.

A few counts support this clonotype. The chain combines TRBV25-1 with TRBJ2-3; D is ambiguous. The germline V and J ends were trimmed by 4 bases and 0 bases, with 8 bases remaining between them. The CDR3 has 14 residues. Germline-derived CDR1 and CDR2 are MGHDK and SYGVNS. For the CDR3, the DNA is TGTGCCAGCAGTGTTCGATCTAGCACAGATACGCAGTATTTT. Protein: CASSVRSSTDTQYF. The entire variable domain, with the rest obtained from reference TRBV25-1 and TRBJ2-3, is as follows: EADIYQTPRYLVIGTGKKITLECSQTMGHDKMYWYQQDPGMELHLIHYSYGVNSTEKGDLSSESTVSRIRTEHFPLTLESARPSHTSQYLCASSVRSSTDTQYFGPGTRLTVL.

In this sample, this clonotype turned up many times. This CDR3 reads CASRVERGLPQHF. The CDR3 DNA sequence: TGTGCCAGCAGGGTCGAAAGGGGCTTGCCCCAGCATTTT. The chain joins TRBV6-1 to TRBJ1-5, with D perhaps TRBD1 (5 bases). CDR3 length equals 13 residues. CDR1 is MNHNS and CDR2 is SASEGT in the germline V gene. Trimming shortened V by 6 bases and J by 9 bases, and 15 bases separated the two germline ends.

There are many counts of this clonotype. The V gene is TRBV6-2 or TRBV6-3, the J gene TRBJ2-7; no definite D call. The V gene lost 5 bases and the J gene lost 13 bases, with 15 bases spanning the gap. CDR3 length equals 11 residues. Germline V gene sequence: CDR1 MNHEY, CDR2 SVGEGT. The CDR3 region is CASSARGVEYF. The CDR3 DNA sequence: TGTGCCAGCAGTGCGCGTGGCGTGGAATACTTC.

This clonotype was observed at least ten times. The rearrangement joins TRBV18 to TRBJ2-1; the D gene is possibly TRBD2 (5 bases). This CDR3 has 15 residues. V was trimmed by 6 bases and J by 0 bases, leaving 12 bases between them. CDR1 and CDR2 (germline): KGHSH, LQKENI. This CDR3 is CASSPSRDSYNEQFF. CDR3 nucleotide sequence: TGTGCCAGCTCGCCCAGCCGGGACTCCTACAATGAGCAGTTCTTC.

The rearrangement joins TRBV18 to TRBJ2-7; the D is unclear. The CDR3 runs to 13 residues. CDR1 is KGHSH, CDR2 LQKENI, per germline. V was pared by 1 base and J by 0 bases, with 4 bases between. The CDR3 sequence is CASSPQDSYEQYF. The DNA for the CDR3 is TGTGCCAGCTCACCACAGGACTCCTACGAGCAGTACTTC.